Presented here are 32 T cell receptor beta chains from one specimen sequenced in a study of CD8 T cells in Susac syndrome. When the RNA was reverse transcribed, random hexamers were used with an input of roughly 0.45 to 1 ug. TCRdb reprocessed the immunoSEQ multiplex PCR reads with MiXCR, giving one entry per CDR3 protein. This sample has about 200,000 distinct CDR3 sequences, with about 95% found just once. Source material: CD4+ T cells from PBMCs. Receptors were obtained from a human donor with multiple sclerosis.

The V and J genes are TRBV3-1 and TRBJ1-2, with a possible D match to TRBD1 (5 bases). CDR3 length equals 12 residues. Trimming removed 4 bases from V and 4 bases from J, with 7 bases in between. Per germline, CDR1 LGHDT and CDR2 YNNKEL (reference sequence). CDR3: CASSRDGYGYTF. Written as DNA, the CDR3 is TGTGCCAGCAGCCGGGACGGCTATGGCTACACCTTC. Together with reference TRBV3-1 and TRBJ1-2, the CDR3 gives the full variable domain: DTAVSQTPKYLVTQMGNDKSIKCEQNLGHDTMYWYKQDSKKFLKIMFSYNNKELIINETVPNRFSPKSPDKAHLNLHINSLELGDSAVYFCASSRDGYGYTFGSGTRLTVV.

This clonotype has just a few counts. This rearrangement joins TRBV3-1 to TRBJ2-1, with D perhaps matching TRBD2 (5 bases). The CDR3 consists of 14 residues. Per germline, CDR1 LGHDT and CDR2 YNNKEL (reference sequence). Trimming pared 4 bases from V and 0 bases from J, leaving 7 bases between. The CDR3: CASSPRDSYNEQFF. CDR3 sequence (DNA): TGTGCCAGCAGCCCCCGGGACTCCTACAATGAGCAGTTCTTC.

V usage is TRBV9 and J usage is TRBJ2-3; no clear D. CDR3 length equals 13 residues. Trimming took 2 bases from V and 2 from J, leaving 6 bases between them. Germline assignment: CDR1 SGDLS and CDR2 YYNGEE. The CDR3 nucleotides read TGTGCCAGCAGCGTGGACCACACAGATACGCAGTATTTT. Translated: CASSVDHTDTQYF.

This chain joins TRBV12-3 or TRBV12-4 and TRBJ2-1; no clear D gene. This CDR3 is 15 amino acids long. The V and J ends lost 5 bases and 1 base respectively, with 12 bases between them. The CDR3 here is CASSTGYRSYNEQFF. The CDR3 nucleotides are TGTGCCAGCAGTACGGGTTACCGATCCTACAATGAGCAGTTCTTC.

This sequence joins TRBV5-1 and TRBJ2-1; no reliable D call. Trimming pared 4 bases from V and 9 bases from J, leaving 20 bases between. CDR1 and CDR2 (germline): SGHRS, YFSETQ. There are 15 residues in the CDR3. CDR3 nucleotide sequence: TGCGCCAGCAGCCTGGGCGGACCCCTGGCTGGTGAGCAGTTCTTC. Its translation: CASSLGGPLAGEQFF.

The V and J genes are TRBV13 and TRBJ2-1; no clear D. The germline gives CDR1 PRHDT, CDR2 FYEKMQ (reference sequence). The CDR3 spans 14 residues. V lost 4 bases, J lost 7 bases, and 14 bases lay in between. The CDR3 sequence: CASSSFWRRNEQFF. In nucleotides, the CDR3 is TGTGCCAGCAGCTCATTCTGGCGTAGGAATGAGCAGTTCTTC.

The chain joins TRBV20-1 to TRBJ1-1; unclear D gene. V shed 6 bases and J shed 7 bases, with 9 bases lying between them. Germline V gene lookup returns CDR1 DFQATT and CDR2 SNEGSKA (reference sequence). This CDR3 contains 10 residues. Written as DNA, the CDR3 is TGCAGTGCCGGGAGGGTTGAAGCTTTCTTT. This codes for CSAGRVEAFF.

This clonotype was seen just once. The chain employs TRBV5-1 and TRBJ1-1, with D perhaps TRBD1 (6 bases). The CDR3 runs 14 residues. Trimming took off 4 bases at V and 1 base at J, with 11 bases between the two ends. Germline CDR1 is SGHRS and CDR2 is YFSETQ. CDR3 amino acids: CASSPGTPNTEAFF. CDR3 DNA sequence: TGCGCCAGCAGCCCAGGGACACCGAACACTGAAGCTTTCTTT.

CDR3 bases: TGTGCCAGCAGTCGCAGGGTTCTGCTGTTTTTT. Its translation is CASSRRVLLFF. V is TRBV6-6 and J is TRBJ2-2, with D possibly matching TRBD1 (5 bases). CDR1 and CDR2 (germline): MNHNY, SVGAGI (reference sequence). The CDR3 has 11 amino acids. V lost 5 bases, J lost 13 bases, and 11 bases lay in between.

This clonotype was seen only a few times. The CDR3 bases are TGTGCCAGCAGCTCTACCGGGCGGGAGACCCAGTACTTC. This gives the protein CASSSTGRETQYF. The chain has TRBV12-3 or TRBV12-4 and TRBJ2-5; D is undetermined. This CDR3 has 13 amino acids. Deletions cut 6 bases from V and 5 bases from J, with 13 bases between.

The chain employs TRBV20-1 and TRBJ2-1; D unclear. Trimming left V 6 bases short and J 4 bases short, with 10 bases between. The CDR3 contains 12 residues. The germline V gene has CDR1 DFQATT and CDR2 SNEGSKA (reference sequence). CDR3 DNA: TGCAGTGCATTACACGAGTACAATGAGCAGTTCTTC. Amino acids: CSALHEYNEQFF.

The chain recombines TRBV20-1 with TRBJ1-1; D unresolved. Trimming stripped 5 bases from V and 1 base from J, with 8 bases between. CDR3 size: 12 residues. Germline values: CDR1 DFQATT, CDR2 SNEGSKA (reference sequence). CDR3 amino acids: CSASEANTEAFF. The CDR3 region has the DNA TGCAGTGCTTCCGAGGCGAACACTGAAGCTTTCTTT.

The chain uses TRBV7-9 and TRBJ1-2; no reliable D call. The germline V gene encodes CDR1 SEHNR and CDR2 FQNEAQ (reference sequence). The CDR3 sequence is 12 residues long. V lost 1 base and J 4 bases, leaving 4 bases between the germline ends. This CDR3 reads CASSLVVYGYTF. The CDR3 region has the DNA TGTGCCAGCAGCTTAGTGGTCTATGGCTACACCTTC. Full variable domain (outside the CDR3, taken from reference TRBV7-9 and TRBJ1-2): DTGVSQNPRHKITKRGQNVTFRCDPISEHNRLYWYRQTLGQGPEFLTYFQNEAQLEKSRLLSDRFSAERPKGSFSTLEIQRTEQGDSAMYLCASSLVVYGYTFGSGTRLTVV.

The rearrangement joins TRBV18 to TRBJ1-2; no reliable D call. The CDR3 loop spans 14 amino acids. The germline gives CDR1 KGHSH, CDR2 LQKENI. Deletions cut 0 bases from V and 5 bases from J, with 10 bases between. The CDR3, as DNA: TGTGCCAGCTCACCACCGTCTGGGCCGTATGGCTACACCTTC. It codes for CASSPPSGPYGYTF. Drawing the rest from reference TRBV18 and TRBJ1-2, the complete variable domain is NAGVMQNPRHLVRRRGQEARLRCSPMKGHSHVYWYRQLPEEGLKFMVYLQKENIIDESGMPKERFSAEFPKEGPSILRIQQVVRGDSAAYFCASSPPSGPYGYTFGSGTRLTVV.

CDR3 sequence: CASSVVAGSTDTQYF. The CDR3 bases are TGTGCCAGCAGCGTAGTAGCAGGGAGCACAGATACGCAGTATTTT. J is TRBJ2-3 and V is TRBV9; D may be TRBD1 (5 bases). The ends were cut back, 0 bases at V and 0 bases at J, with 8 bases in the middle. The CDR3 is 15 residues long. Germline V CDR1 and CDR2: SGDLS, YYNGEE.

The rearrangement joins TRBV20-1 to TRBJ1-2, with TRBD1 identical over 8 bases. J gave up 6 bases and V 6 bases, and 6 bases lay outside the gene matches. The CDR3 consists of 12 residues. CDR1 is DFQATT, CDR2 SNEGSKA, per germline (reference sequence). For the CDR3, the DNA is TGCAGTGCAAGCGGACAGGGCCATGGCTACACCTTC. It encodes CSASGQGHGYTF.

The rearrangement joins TRBV24-1 to TRBJ2-1; 7 nucleotides align to TRBD1. This CDR3 spans 18 amino acids. CDR1 and CDR2 from the germline V gene are KGHDR and SFDVKD. V was clipped by 3 bases and J by 0 bases; unmatched bases: 10. The CDR3 nucleotides are TGTGCCACCAGTGATACAGGGGCCTCGGGGACCTCCTACAATGAGCAGTTCTTC. Amino acids: CATSDTGASGTSYNEQFF.

The chain has TRBV12-3 or TRBV12-4 and TRBJ1-2, with a possible D match to TRBD1 (5 bases). V was shortened by 2 bases and J by 7 bases, with 20 bases between the two germline ends. The CDR3 contains 16 residues. CDR3 residues: CASSLLAAGQLRGYTF. The DNA for the CDR3 is TGTGCCAGCAGTTTACTTGCTGCAGGGCAATTGCGTGGCTACACCTTC.

The CDR3 DNA sequence: TGTGCCAGCAGCCAAGCGGAACTAGCGGGGAGTTACTCCTACGAGCAGTACTTC. It yields the protein CASSQAELAGSYSYEQYF. This chain links TRBV4-2 with TRBJ2-7; 10 positions agree with TRBD2. The CDR3 length is 18 residues. Germline trimming cut 1 base from V and 0 bases from J; bases unmatched to any gene: 9. Germline lookup yields CDR1 LGHNA and CDR2 YNFKEQ.

The chain is built from TRBV10-3 and TRBJ2-6; D might be TRBD1 (6 bases). The CDR3 is 16 amino acids. The germline gives CDR1 ENHRY, CDR2 SYGVKD. Trimming left V 8 bases short and J 4 bases short, with 18 bases between. CDR3 protein: CAIGSGVPSGANVLTF. The CDR3 DNA reads TGTGCCATCGGTTCAGGGGTACCCTCCGGGGCCAACGTCCTGACTTTC.

The chain employs TRBV7-2 and TRBJ2-7; D is unresolved. CDR1 SGHTA and CDR2 FQGNSA come from the germline V gene. Trimming shortened V by 5 bases and J by 2 bases, and 13 bases separated the two germline ends. CDR3 length equals 14 residues. CDR3 DNA sequence: TGTGCCAGCAGCCCAAGACACCTTACCTACGAGCAGTACTTC. Protein product: CASSPRHLTYEQYF.

This chain connects TRBV7-9 to TRBJ1-1; 7 bases match TRBD1. The CDR3 sequence is 15 residues long. Germline CDR1 reads SEHNR; CDR2 reads FQNEAQ (reference sequence). V shed 5 bases and J 4 bases; nucleotides not matched to a gene: 10. CDR3 DNA: TGTGCCAGCAGCCAGAGACAGGGCCGGGTCACTGAAGCTTTCTTT. Amino acid sequence: CASSQRQGRVTEAFF.

This clonotype was seen a handful of times. The V and J genes are TRBV27 and TRBJ2-5, with D possibly being TRBD1 (6 bases). The ends were cut back, 3 bases at V and 2 bases at J, with 10 bases in the middle. Germline values: CDR1 MNHEY, CDR2 SMNVEV (reference sequence). The CDR3 length is 14 residues. The CDR3: CASSFYRAQETQYF. The CDR3 bases are TGTGCCAGCAGTTTTTACAGGGCACAAGAGACCCAGTACTTC.

This clonotype was counted a single time. The chain is built from TRBV4-1 and TRBJ2-7, with 10 bases lining up with TRBD2. The CDR3 has 16 amino acids. Germline V CDR1 and CDR2: MGHRA, YSYEKL. The J segment lost 9 bases and the V segment lost 4 bases, leaving 15 bases of the junction unmatched. The CDR3 spells CASSPPLLAGHLGQYF. The CDR3 DNA reads TGCGCCAGCAGCCCCCCCCTACTAGCGGGACACCTCGGGCAGTACTTC.

The CDR3 DNA reads TGTGCCAGCTCACCTTCGTCCGGGACAGGGGACACCGGGGAGCTGTTTTTT. This gives the protein CASSPSSGTGDTGELFF. This sequence joins TRBV18 and TRBJ2-2; 10 positions match TRBD1. Germline CDR1 reads KGHSH; CDR2 reads LQKENI. This CDR3 has 17 residues. V shed 3 bases, J shed 3 bases, and the junction held 7 bases outside the gene matches.

This sequence joins TRBV5-1 and TRBJ2-1, with D possibly being TRBD1 or TRBD2 (5 bases each). The germline V gene has CDR1 SGHRS and CDR2 YFSETQ. The V end lost 4 bases, the J end lost 4 bases, and 15 bases lay between the germline ends. The CDR3 length is 15 residues. The CDR3 DNA follows: TGCGCCAGCAGCGGGACGGGGTGGGGTTACAATGAGCAGTTCTTC. Translated, it gives CASSGTGWGYNEQFF.

The V gene is TRBV12-3 or TRBV12-4, the J gene TRBJ1-6; D is perhaps TRBD1 (5 bases). The CDR3 extends over 12 amino acids. V lost 6 bases and J 11 bases, leaving 11 bases between the germline ends. This CDR3 reads CASSSQGTPLHF. The CDR3 DNA reads as TGTGCCAGCAGCTCCCAGGGCACACCCCTCCACTTT.

The chain uses TRBV28 and TRBJ2-3; 12 bases are a match to TRBD2. The CDR3 loop spans 15 amino acids. The V gene end was trimmed by 3 bases and the J gene end by 4 bases; junction bases not matched to a gene: 2. Germline CDR1 MDHEN, CDR2 SYDVKM. CDR3 region: CASSLLAGGADTQYF. CDR3 in DNA: TGTGCCAGCAGTTTGCTAGCGGGGGGGGCAGATACGCAGTATTTT.

The J gene is TRBJ1-1, the V gene TRBV20-1; a possible D gene is TRBD1 (5 bases). V was pared by 1 base and J by 6 bases, with 9 bases between. This CDR3 has 12 residues. Germline V gives CDR1 DFQATT, CDR2 SNEGSKA (reference sequence). CDR3 amino acids: CSARGGAAEAFF. DNA of the CDR3: TGCAGTGCTAGAGGGGGCGCGGCTGAAGCTTTCTTT.

This chain links TRBV7-9 with TRBJ2-3; no definite D call. CDR3 length equals 13 residues. CDR1 is SEHNR and CDR2 is FQNEAQ in the germline V gene (reference sequence). Trimming removed 3 bases from V and 6 bases from J, with 10 bases in between. The CDR3 DNA reads TGTGCCAGCAGCTTCCGACCCCCGGATACGCAGTATTTT. Its translation: CASSFRPPDTQYF.

This chain joins TRBV7-2 and TRBJ2-6, with no clear D. V lost 2 bases to trimming and J lost 0 bases, with 5 bases between them. The germline CDR1 and CDR2 sequences are SGHTA and FQGNSA. The CDR3 is made up of 15 amino acids. The CDR3 spells CASSLPYSGANVLTF. In DNA form, the CDR3 reads TGTGCCAGCAGCTTACCATACTCTGGGGCCAACGTCCTGACTTTC. Variable domain in full (rest from reference TRBV7-2 and TRBJ2-6): GAGVSQSPSNKVTEKGKDVELRCDPISGHTALYWYRQSLGQGLEFLIYFQGNSAPDKSGLPSDRFSAERTGGSVSTLTIQRTQQEDSAVYLCASSLPYSGANVLTFGAGSRLTVL.

The chain couples TRBV27 to TRBJ1-6; D is uncertain. Germline V CDR1 and CDR2: MNHEY, SMNVEV (reference sequence). The CDR3 contains 13 residues. V lost 7 bases to trimming and J lost 4 bases, with 8 bases between them. The CDR3 sequence is CASTTAYNSPLHF. CDR3 DNA: TGTGCCAGCACCACGGCTTATAATTCACCCCTCCACTTT.